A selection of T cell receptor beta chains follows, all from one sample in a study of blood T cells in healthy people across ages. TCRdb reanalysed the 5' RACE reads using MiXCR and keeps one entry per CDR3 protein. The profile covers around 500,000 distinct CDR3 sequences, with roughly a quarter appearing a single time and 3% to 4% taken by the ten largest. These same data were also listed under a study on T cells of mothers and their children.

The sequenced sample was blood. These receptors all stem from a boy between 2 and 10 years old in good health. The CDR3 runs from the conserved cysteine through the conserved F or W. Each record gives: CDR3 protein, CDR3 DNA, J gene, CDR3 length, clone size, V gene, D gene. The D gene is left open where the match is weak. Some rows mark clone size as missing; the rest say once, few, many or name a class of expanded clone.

CSVATGWGNQPQHF TGCAGCGTCGCGACAGGTTGGGGCAATCAGCCCCAGCATTTT TRBJ1-5 14 few TRBV29-1 .
CASSRQGERTDTQYF TGTGCCAGCAGCCGCCAGGGAGAGAGGACAGATACGCAGTATTTT TRBJ2-3 15 . TRBV7-6 .
CASSSYTRGGPQTGELFF TGTGCCAGCAGCAGTTACACCCGGGGGGGCCCACAAACCGGGGAGCTGTTTTTT TRBJ2-2 18 . TRBV7-9 TRBD2
CASSDGPRDRGYEQYF TGTGCCAGCAGTGACGGGCCCCGGGACAGGGGCTACGAGCAGTACTTC TRBJ2-7 16 few TRBV25-1 TRBD1
CASKKGSNQPRHF TGTGCCAGCAAAAAGGGAAGCAATCAGCCCCGGCATTTT TRBJ1-5 13 few TRBV6-2/TRBV6-3 .
CASSGTGWNIQYF TGTGCCAGTTCGGGGACAGGGTGGAACATTCAGTACTTC TRBJ2-4 13 few TRBV25-1 TRBD1
CASSVSGGETQYF TGCGCCAGCAGCGTTAGCGGGGGGGAGACCCAGTACTTC TRBJ2-5 13 . TRBV5-1 TRBD2
CASSLGPGNEKLFF TGTGCCAGCAGTTTGGGGCCGGGGAATGAAAAACTGTTTTTT TRBJ1-4 14 few TRBV27 .
CASSYTLAGGEYEQYF TGTGCCAGCAGTTACACTCTAGCGGGAGGGGAGTACGAGCAGTACTTC TRBJ2-7 16 few TRBV6-6 TRBD2
CASSLFPKTDPSGNTIYF TGTGCCAGCAGCTTATTCCCCAAGACAGATCCCTCTGGAAACACCATATATTTT TRBJ1-3 18 . TRBV7-9 .
CSARRSRQGPTGIQYF TGCAGCGCCAGGAGGAGCCGACAGGGTCCCACTGGGATTCAGTACTTC TRBJ2-4 16 . TRBV29-1 TRBD1
CASSYSGRSSYNEQFF TGTGCCAGCAGTTACTCTGGGAGGAGCTCCTACAATGAGCAGTTCTTC TRBJ2-1 16 few TRBV6-2/TRBV6-3 .
CASSRASGNQETQYF TGTGCCAGCAGCCGAGCTAGCGGGAACCAAGAGACCCAGTACTTC TRBJ2-5 15 few TRBV6-5 TRBD2
CASSQEPLAGGVDTQYF TGCGCCAGCAGCCAAGAGCCGCTAGCGGGGGGGGTTGATACGCAGTATTTT TRBJ2-3 17 few TRBV4-1 TRBD2
CASRTGDGYTF TGTGCCAGCCGGACAGGGGACGGCTACACCTTC TRBJ1-2 11 . TRBV6-5 TRBD1
CASRRRGDNEQFF TGTGCCAGCAGACGGCGGGGGGACAACGAGCAGTTCTTC TRBJ2-1 13 few TRBV13 TRBD2
CSASEVPGPYEQYF TGCAGTGCTAGTGAGGTCCCGGGACCCTACGAGCAGTACTTC TRBJ2-7 14 few TRBV20-1 .
CASSDRLGGHEQFF TGTGCCAGCAGTGACCGACTAGGGGGCCATGAGCAGTTCTTC TRBJ2-1 14 few TRBV6-4 .
CAISERSEASEAFF TGTGCCATCAGTGAACGGAGCGAAGCGTCTGAAGCTTTCTTT TRBJ1-1 14 few TRBV10-3 .
CASTSLADTYNEQFF TGCGCCAGCACTTCACTAGCGGATACCTACAATGAGCAGTTCTTC TRBJ2-1 15 few TRBV10-1 TRBD2
CASSQDGTSGRQQYF TGCGCCAGCAGCCAAGATGGGACGTCGGGGCGCCAGCAGTACTTC TRBJ2-7 15 . TRBV4-3 .
CSVCTAVGTEAFF TGCAGCGTGTGCACCGCGGTGGGCACTGAAGCTTTCTTT TRBJ1-1 13 . TRBV29-1 .
CASSIRTGVNYGYTF TGTGCCAGTAGTATCCGGACAGGGGTAAACTATGGCTACACCTTC TRBJ1-2 15 few TRBV19 TRBD1
CASSLGVAGVNEQFF TGTGCCAGCAGTTTAGGGGTAGCGGGAGTGAATGAGCAGTTCTTC TRBJ2-1 15 . TRBV12-3/TRBV12-4 TRBD2
CSASPPGGGEKLFF TGCAGTGCCAGCCCACCTGGGGGTGGTGAAAAACTGTTTTTT TRBJ1-4 14 . TRBV20-1 .
CASRVRIGRAGGEKLFF TGTGCCAGCAGAGTGCGGATCGGGAGGGCCGGAGGTGAAAAACTGTTTTTT TRBJ1-4 17 few TRBV28 .
CASSLVRTVGDYGYTF TGTGCCAGCAGCTTAGTACGGACGGTTGGGGACTATGGCTACACCTTC TRBJ1-2 16 few TRBV7-9 .
CASSKGLAGGPSHTQYF TGTGCCAGCAGTAAGGGACTAGCGGGGGGACCCTCGCATACGCAGTATTTT TRBJ2-3 17 . TRBV2 TRBD2
CASSDRDRNLVSTQYF TGCGCCAGCAGCGACCGGGACAGGAACTTAGTGTCTACGCAGTATTTT TRBJ2-3 16 . TRBV5-1 TRBD1
CASSLDPKSAAAPGANVLTF TGTGCCAGCAGCTTAGATCCCAAATCAGCGGCAGCCCCTGGGGCCAACGTCCTGACTTTC TRBJ2-6 20 . TRBV7-6 .
CSVARREISYEQYF TGCAGCGTTGCTAGACGGGAGATTTCCTACGAGCAGTACTTC TRBJ2-7 14 . TRBV29-1 .
CSAVWNVPSTDTQYF TGCAGTGCAGTCTGGAACGTCCCGAGCACAGATACGCAGTATTTT TRBJ2-3 15 few TRBV20-1 .
CASSQSVQEETQYF TGTGCCAGCAGCCAGTCCGTGCAGGAAGAGACCCAGTACTTC TRBJ2-5 14 . TRBV7-9 .
CSAHGQPGETQYF TGCAGTGCCCACGGACAGCCGGGAGAGACCCAGTACTTC TRBJ2-5 13 . TRBV20-1 .
CAWSVQREYEQYF TGTGCCTGGAGTGTACAAAGGGAGTACGAGCAGTACTTC TRBJ2-7 13 . TRBV30 .
CASSGQIQETQYF TGTGCCAGCAGTGGACAGATCCAAGAGACCCAGTACTTC TRBJ2-5 13 . TRBV27 .
CASSFSTVVVGTEAFF TGTGCCAGCAGTTTCTCCACGGTCGTAGTGGGCACTGAAGCTTTCTTT TRBJ1-1 16 few TRBV6-2/TRBV6-3 .
CASTRTRVETQYF TGTGCCAGCACCCGAACCAGAGTCGAGACCCAGTACTTC TRBJ2-5 13 few TRBV12-3/TRBV12-4 .
CASSIGAGSPLVGVQYF TGTGCCAGTAGTATAGGGGCGGGCTCACCCTTAGTTGGAGTCCAGTACTTC TRBJ2-5 17 . TRBV19 .
CASSENSDEQFF TGTGCCAGCAGCGAGAACTCGGATGAGCAGTTCTTC TRBJ2-1 12 . TRBV9 .
CASSSGTRADTEAFF TGTGCCAGCAGTTCCGGGACAAGGGCAGACACTGAAGCTTTCTTT TRBJ1-1 15 . TRBV6-5 .
CASSRTGGHSYEQYF TGTGCCAGCAGTCGGACAGGGGGCCACTCCTACGAGCAGTACTTC TRBJ2-7 15 . TRBV27 TRBD1
CASSFEGGASQPQHF TGTGCCAGCAGTTTTGAAGGGGGCGCGTCGCAGCCCCAGCATTTT TRBJ1-5 15 few TRBV27 TRBD1
CASSLAGGQGEQYF TGTGCCTCCTCCCTGGCGGGGGGGCAGGGAGAGCAGTACTTC TRBJ2-7 14 few TRBV10-3 TRBD2
CATSRVGERAKNIQYF TGTGCCACCAGCAGAGTGGGAGAAAGAGCCAAAAACATTCAGTACTTC TRBJ2-4 16 few TRBV15 .
CASSLSGGGGTQYF TGTGCCAGCAGCTTATCAGGGGGAGGGGGGACCCAGTACTTC TRBJ2-5 14 . TRBV7-2 .